A single T cell receptor (beta chain) is shown here with its context. This sample stems from a study of technical replicates of blood from four donors. Deletions cut 5 bases from V and 10 bases from J, with 11 bases between. Looked up from germline, CDR1 is MGHDK and CDR2 is SYGVNS. CDR3 length: 12 residues. Only in-frame clones appear in the TCRdb table, and some are missing; sequencing was by immunoSEQ multiplex PCR. The sample consists of under 100,000 clones, roughly 95% of them appearing once. The chain carries TRBV25-1 and TRBJ2-2; TRBD1 is a possible D gene (5 bases). The source is a human donor in good health. The sequencing input was T cells isolated from PBMCs. CDR3 in amino acids: CASSIQGLELFF. The CDR3 DNA reads as TGTGCCAGCAGTATCCAGGGCTTGGAGCTGTTTTTT.